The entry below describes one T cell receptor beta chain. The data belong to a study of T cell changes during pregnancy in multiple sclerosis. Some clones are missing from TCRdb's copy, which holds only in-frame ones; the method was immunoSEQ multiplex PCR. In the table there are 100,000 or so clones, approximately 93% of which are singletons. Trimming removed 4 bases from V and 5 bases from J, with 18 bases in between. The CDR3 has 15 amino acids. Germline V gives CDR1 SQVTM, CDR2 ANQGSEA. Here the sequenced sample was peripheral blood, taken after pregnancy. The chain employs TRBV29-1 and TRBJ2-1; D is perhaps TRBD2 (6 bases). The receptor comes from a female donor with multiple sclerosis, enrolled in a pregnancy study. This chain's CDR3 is CSVGGGTTINNEQFF. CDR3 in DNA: TGCAGCGTTGGTGGCGGGACGACGATCAACAATGAGCAGTTCTTC.